Following are 16 T cell receptor beta chains from one sample sequenced in a study of blood T cell repertoires in COVID-19 (TCRdb year 2020). The method behind the library was the immunoSEQ multiplex PCR assay. TCRdb mirrors the immuneACCESS table, restricted to in-frame sequences. Some clones are absent from its copies; in checked studies, under half trace to an unresolved V gene, and the reason for the others is unknown. The sample table records around 190,000 clones; 85% to 90% of these occur just once. Clones ranked in the top ten supply less than 25% of the sample. The sample was peripheral blood. All receptors come from a man between 70 and 80 years old with active or convalescent COVID-19.

The chain employs TRBV5-1 and TRBJ2-2; 11 bases align to TRBD2. Germline V gives CDR1 SGHRS, CDR2 YFSETQ. The CDR3 sequence is 18 residues long. V lost 6 bases and J lost 2; bases outside the gene matches: 12. The CDR3 DNA sequence: TGCGCCAGCACCCCCCTAGCGGGGGGCCTGCTCAACACCGGGGAGCTGTTTTTT. The encoded protein is CASTPLAGGLLNTGELFF. The variable domain in full, completed from reference TRBV5-1 and TRBJ2-2, reads KAGVTQTPRYLIKTRGQQVTLSCSPISGHRSVSWYQQTPGQGLQFLFEYFSETQRNKGNFPGRFSGRQFSNSRSEMNVSTLELGDSALYLCASTPLAGGLLNTGELFFGEGSRLTVL.

The chain combines TRBV19 with TRBJ2-7, with 11 bases matching TRBD1. CDR1 and CDR2 from the germline V gene are LNHDA and SQIVND (reference sequence). V trimming: 3 bases; J trimming: 0 bases; junction bases outside the gene matches: 7. The CDR3 is made up of 17 amino acids. The CDR3, as DNA: TGTGCCAGTAGTATCTTGGGACAGGGGGGCAGCTCCTACGAGCAGTACTTC. Translating it yields CASSILGQGGSSYEQYF.

V gene TRBV18 combines with J gene TRBJ1-2; D unclear. CDR3 length: 17 amino acids. Germline CDR1 and CDR2: KGHSH and LQKENI. Trimming took off 4 bases at V and 1 base at J, with 19 bases between the two ends. This CDR3 is CASSLSQNRALNYGYTF. CDR3 sequence (DNA): TGTGCCAGCTCACTCTCCCAGAACAGAGCCCTTAACTATGGCTACACCTTC.

The chain combines TRBV4-1 with TRBJ1-2; D unresolved. V was clipped by 0 bases and J by 8 bases, with 7 bases between them. Germline-derived CDR1 and CDR2 are MGHRA and YSYEKL. This CDR3 contains 12 residues. CDR3 coding DNA: TGCGCCAGCAGCCAAGATAAATTAGGCTACACCTTC. As protein: CASSQDKLGYTF.

CDR3 bases: TGTGCCAGCAGCTCCGGGACTAGCGGTCACAATGAGCAGTTCTTC. Amino acid sequence: CASSSGTSGHNEQFF. The chain links TRBV5-4 to TRBJ2-1, with 11 bases matching TRBD2. The CDR3 is 15 residues long. J lost 5 bases, V lost 3 bases, and 4 bases had no gene match. The germline gives CDR1 SGHNT, CDR2 YYREEE (reference sequence).

This sequence joins TRBV18 and TRBJ1-3; 8 positions agree with TRBD1. V gave up 3 bases and J gave up 0 bases; unmatched junction bases: 1. The CDR3 is made up of 15 amino acids. CDR1 is KGHSH, CDR2 LQKENI, per germline. CDR3 in amino acids: CASSPGTGSGNTIYF. DNA of the CDR3: TGTGCCAGCTCACCTGGGACAGGCTCTGGAAACACCATATATTTT.

The genes are TRBV11-3 and TRBJ2-3; 8 nucleotides line up with TRBD1. Germline V lookup: CDR1 SGHNT, CDR2 YENEEA. This CDR3 is built from 16 residues. The trim removed 5 bases at V and 2 bases at J, leaving 9 bases unmatched. CDR3 sequence reads: CASSRKKTGATDTQYF. CDR3 nucleotides: TGTGCCAGCAGCCGAAAAAAGACAGGGGCCACAGATACGCAGTATTTT.

This clone was seen more than once but under ten times. The J gene is TRBJ1-4, the V gene TRBV6-5, with TRBD1 matching 7 bases. Per the germline V gene, CDR1 is MNHEY and CDR2 is SVGAGI. The junction had 4 bases not matched to a gene; V was cut back by 3 bases and J by 9 bases. The CDR3 length is 13 residues. CDR3 residues: CASSYSGQQKLFF. The DNA of the CDR3 is TGTGCCAGCAGTTATTCGGGACAGCAAAAACTGTTTTTT.

The table lists this clone with a few counts. The chain has TRBV27 and TRBJ1-2; D is undetermined. CDR1 is MNHEY, CDR2 SMNVEV, per germline (reference sequence). The CDR3 has 13 amino acids. V dropped 5 bases and J dropped 5 bases, with 12 bases sitting between them. The CDR3 DNA is TGTGCCAGCAGTAGGGTCCGGGGATATGGCTACACCTTC. Its translation is CASSRVRGYGYTF.

The chain couples TRBV19 to TRBJ2-2; 8 bases agree with TRBD1. J lost 5 bases, V lost 4 bases, and 3 bases had no gene match. The CDR3 totals 14 residues. The germline CDR1 and CDR2 sequences are LNHDA and SQIVND (reference sequence). CDR3 protein: CASSTQGATGELFF. Here the CDR3 DNA reads TGTGCCAGTAGTACTCAGGGGGCGACCGGGGAGCTGTTTTTT.

This chain uses TRBV6-1 with TRBJ1-1, with 8 nucleotides matching TRBD1. With V trimmed by 3 bases and J by 1 base, 4 bases remained unmatched. Germline V lookup: CDR1 MNHNS, CDR2 SASEGT. The CDR3 runs to 15 residues. The CDR3 nucleotides are TGTGCCAGCAGTGACAGGGGGCGTGGGAACACTGAAGCTTTCTTT. Its translation: CASSDRGRGNTEAFF.

The chain joins TRBV18 to TRBJ1-2, with TRBD1 as a possible D gene (5 bases). The CDR3 contains 13 residues. The germline V gene has CDR1 KGHSH and CDR2 LQKENI. Trimming pared 8 bases from V and 4 bases from J, leaving 14 bases between. CDR3 sequence (DNA): TGTGCCAGCGCGGGAACAGGTGTCTATGGCTACACCTTC. Its protein product is CASAGTGVYGYTF.

V gene TRBV18 combines with J gene TRBJ2-7, with D tentatively TRBD1 (6 bases). The V gene lost 3 bases and the J gene lost 3 bases, with 12 bases spanning the gap. The V gene's germline CDR1 is KGHSH and CDR2 LQKENI. There are 14 residues in the CDR3. CDR3 region: CASSPLGQHYEQYF. The CDR3 DNA is TGTGCCAGCTCACCCCTCGGACAGCACTACGAGCAGTACTTC.

V gene TRBV7-9 combines with J gene TRBJ2-3; 8 nucleotides match TRBD1. The CDR3 is 13 residues long. J gave up 4 bases and V 5 bases, and 2 bases lay outside the gene matches. Germline-derived CDR1 and CDR2 are SEHNR and FQNEAQ (reference sequence). CDR3 in DNA: TGTGCCAGCAGCAACAGGGGGGCAGATACGCAGTATTTT. It specifies CASSNRGADTQYF.

The rearrangement links TRBV6-5 to TRBJ2-2; D perhaps matches TRBD2 (6 bases). Between the trimmed V and J ends, which lost 6 bases and 3 bases, there was a span of 14 bases. The CDR3 runs 15 residues. Per the germline V gene, CDR1 is MNHEY and CDR2 is SVGAGI. The DNA of the CDR3 is TGTGCCAGCAGCCCCCCCCCGGGGGACACCGGGGAGCTGTTTTTT. This gives the protein CASSPPPGDTGELFF.

The sample holds one count of this clone. The V call is TRBV2, the J call TRBJ1-2; TRBD1 might be the D (5 bases). This CDR3 has 14 residues. V gave up 5 bases and J gave up 1 base, with 11 bases separating them. Per germline, CDR1 SNHLY and CDR2 FYNNEI. CDR3 coding DNA: TGTGCCAGCAGTCTCGCAGGGATTAACTATGGCTACACCTTC. Translating it yields CASSLAGINYGYTF.